The clone carrying this TCR beta chain came up many times. The antigen remains unidentified. RNA transcripts yielded amplified TCR beta CDR3 regions. The HTBI primer set drove a first-round RT-PCR of the TCR CDR3. Using its own MiXCR run on the multiplex PCR reads, TCRdb lists one record per CDR3 protein. The table has a few hundred thousand distinct CDR3 sequences, about a fifth seen once; the top ten hold about 4%. This specimen comes from a study of T cells in Graves' hyperthyroidism and ophthalmopathy. The V gene's germline CDR1 is MNHEY and CDR2 SVGAGI. The germline V and J ends were trimmed by 3 bases and 1 base, with 9 bases remaining between them. The CDR3 loop spans 14 amino acids. Study-wide findings and caveats: Among clonotypes expanded in thyroid above 0.001, most were also found in blood.

Hyperthyroidism of Graves' type that showed no ophthalmopathy progression within 18 months was stable. The TCR sequence derives from a woman between 18 and 29 years old with Graves' hyperthyroidism. The sequenced material came from blood. The chain has TRBV6-5 and TRBJ2-5, with D tentatively TRBD1 or TRBD2 (5 bases each). CDR3 sequence: CASSYSGTQETQYF. CDR3 nucleotide sequence: TGTGCCAGCAGTTATTCCGGGACCCAAGAGACCCAGTACTTC.